This record looks at one TCR beta chain sequence and its context. Assay used: immunoSEQ multiplex PCR; TCRdb lists only in-frame clones, some missing. The data contain roughly 43,000 clones, more than 75% of them seen just once; the ten biggest clones take up about 35%. This sample was included in a study of OX40 agonist ivuxolimab in advanced cancers. Looking at the study overall: Past anti-PD-1, anti-PD-L1 or anti-CTLA-4 therapy was accepted, and 40% had received some.

The starting material was CD4+ or CD8+ T cells sorted from blood, obtained in a trial of the OX40 agonist ivuxolimab. This receptor was obtained from an adult with an advanced solid tumor such as melanoma, head and neck, liver or kidney cancer.

The CDR3 reads CASRSSGRYLNEQFF. The DNA of the CDR3 is TGTGCCAGCCGGTCTAGCGGGAGGTATTTAAATGAGCAGTTCTTC. The V call is TRBV2, the J call TRBJ2-1; the match to TRBD2 covers 11 bases. CDR1 and CDR2 (germline): SNHLY, FYNNEI. This CDR3 has 15 amino acids. J lost 7 bases, V lost 8 bases, and 10 bases had no gene match.